This is a list of T cell receptor beta chains from one sample in a study of early T cells in non-severe SARS-CoV-2 infection. Via MiXCR, TCRdb re-called the 5' RACE reads, giving one row per CDR3 protein. This sample has 40,000 to 50,000 distinct CDR3 sequences, with approximately 13% found just once. The sequencing input was whole blood. The source of these receptors is an adult who was a healthcare worker with PCR-confirmed SARS-CoV-2 infection or an uninfected control (not recorded which). Each CDR3 is given without its conserved first and last residue. The D gene is left open where the match is weak.

d_gene,v_gene,j_gene,CDR3aa
NA,TRBV29-1,TRBJ1-4,SVGADSEKLF
TRBD1,TRBV5-6,TRBJ2-7,ASSLGQGLSYEQY
NA,TRBV3-1,TRBJ1-1,ASSQVKNTEAF
NA,TRBV27,TRBJ1-1,ASSNMNTEAF
TRBD1,TRBV3-1,TRBJ2-1,ASSQAGQGYNEQF
NA,TRBV7-9,TRBJ2-5,ASTPLEVSGTQY
TRBD1,TRBV29-1,TRBJ1-1,SVGQTNTEAF
NA,TRBV7-8,TRBJ2-3,ASSLDALWLLTDTQY
TRBD1,TRBV5-5,TRBJ2-7,ASSTNPGQAYEQY
NA,TRBV18,TRBJ2-7,ASSAGVRDEQY
TRBD2,TRBV20-1,TRBJ2-3,SARELAGGLDTQY
TRBD2,TRBV6-6,TRBJ2-2,ASSHPGGERYTGELF
NA,TRBV5-1,TRBJ1-2,ASSLEGSLYGYT
NA,TRBV7-8,TRBJ2-7,ASSQSQPYEQY
NA,TRBV12-3/TRBV12-4,TRBJ1-1,ASSLRGGNTEAF
NA,TRBV20-1,TRBJ1-5,SAGTQGNQPQH
NA,TRBV12-3/TRBV12-4,TRBJ1-1,ASTSMNTEAF
NA,TRBV7-2,TRBJ1-1,ASSSGGGVGTEAF
NA,TRBV28,TRBJ1-4,ASSLDEKLF
NA,TRBV20-1,TRBJ1-2,SASKPGTNNYGYT
NA,TRBV20-1,TRBJ2-2,SARISATGELF
TRBD1,TRBV4-2,TRBJ1-2,ASSQVGTGSGYT
TRBD1,TRBV20-1,TRBJ2-7,SAPRVRDSSYEQY
NA,TRBV10-1,TRBJ2-1,ASSDGRPYNEQF
NA,TRBV11-2,TRBJ2-3,ASRSGLNTDTQY
NA,TRBV30,TRBJ2-3,AWSLRRQTTDTQY